This T cell receptor beta chain derives from a study of CD8+CD57+ T cells in acquired aplastic anemia (dated by TCRdb to the late 2010s). Broadly, across the study: A mean of roughly 2.9 ug of DNA, ranging from roughly 0.18 to 30 ug, was extracted from sorted CD4+ and CD8+ cells. A CD8+CD57+ expansion meant a frequency higher than the mean frequency seen in healthy subjects.

What the research found in general, with its limitations: Twenty-nine CD8+ CDR3 sequences were found in both patients and controls but appeared to be highly expressed in patients and within the immunodominant clones of the patients. Between patients and healthy controls, no significant difference in CD8+ Simpson's diversity was found (P=0.060).

The germline V gene sets CDR1 to MNHNS and CDR2 to SASEGT. V is pared back by 5 bases and J by 0 bases, with 17 bases lying between the germline termini. The CDR3 runs 17 residues from the cysteine to the phenylalanine. The retained sequence is limited to the CDR3, 51 bases, with the frame set at the first base. In regard to this clonotype: Its antigen has not been determined. No qualities accompany the bases; no much larger clone lies one base away.

TCR beta VDJ combination and CDR3 sequence profiling used genomic DNA as the template. TCR repertoire sequencing was run on an Illumina HiSeq 2000. As for the authors' bioinformatics: TRBV/TRBJ rearrangement plots, CDR3 size and DJ length profiles, and Simpson's diversity index were used to assess repertoires. The most abundant DNA sequence in the deep sequencing data was taken as the immunodominant clone. CDR3 amino acid sequences were checked for sharing across subjects and were also compared against the VDJdb database and published repertoires. TCRdb passed the public sequencing reads through fastp at Q25 and MiXCR, retaining productive beta sequences. Duplicate CDR3 protein sequences are folded into a single record with the most common DNA and genes. These V and J calls derive from TCRdb rather than the authors' analysis. The sample table contains approximately 170,000 distinct CDR3 sequences; only one count was recorded for less than 60% of them. The leading ten clones occupy 3% to 4% of the sample.

Patients chosen for sequencing had shown expansion of CD8+CD57+ cells by flow cytometry. Severe acquired aplastic anemia was diagnosed in all patients according to International Study of Aplastic Anemia and Agranulocytosis and Camitta criteria. No patient had received any therapy when blood was sampled. TCR repertoires of sorted CD4+ and CD8+ blood T cells from severe aplastic anemia patients and healthy subjects were deep-sequenced in the study. Patients were enrolled in the USA under clinicaltrials.gov protocols 00001620, 01623167, 00001397, 00071045, 00081523 and 00961064. Ficoll-Paque density gradient centrifugation was used to isolate peripheral blood mononuclear cells. CD4+ and CD8+ T cells were sorted by FACS or magnetic beads before DNA extraction.

Sequenced: sorted CD4+, CD8+, or CD8+CD57+ T cells (not recorded which) from PBMCs. Recombination linked TRBV6-1 to TRBJ1-3, and perhaps TRBD1 as D gene, on 5 matching bases. This clonotype originated in a human donor with aplastic anemia. CDR3 protein: CASSTSGTGNSGNTIYF. The sequenced DNA: TGTGCCAGCAGTACGTCCGGGACGGGAAACTCTGGAAACACCATATATTTT.